This entry concerns a single T cell receptor beta chain. Which antigen it targets is not known. The sample holds no much larger clone one base away, and base qualities are not on file. The sample originates from a study of a mutant IDH1 vaccine in newly diagnosed glioma (dated by TCRdb to the early 2020s). Context from the whole study: Patients received eight vaccinations in weeks 1, 3, 5, 7, 11, 15, 19 and 23, corresponding to visits V03 through V10. Six visits were used for peripheral blood collection: V03 (baseline), V05, V07, V10, V12 and V13. Of the 32 patients who were treated, approximately 62% were male and around 40% were female, and the mean age was around 40 years. Prior to enrollment, patients had been given standard therapy consisting of radiotherapy alone, temozolomide alone, or radiochemotherapy with temozolomide, with the combination given to most patients. For exploratory analyses, about 25 treated patients had longitudinal TCRB deep sequencing done wherever samples were available. Vaccination began 4-6 weeks after radiotherapy alone, or alongside temozolomide cycles in the chemotherapy-containing groups.

The germline V gene sets CDR1 to KGHSH and CDR2 to LQKENI. Unmatched junction bases come to 1, with V trimmed by 1 base and J by 1 base. From the cysteine up to the phenylalanine, the CDR3 has a length of 14 residues. Only the CDR3 DNA stays, 42 bases, in frame from base 1. The time point label corresponds to: week 5, during vaccination. A 20-mer mutant IDH1 peptide at 300 micrograms in Montanide made up each vaccine dose, which was injected subcutaneously together with topical imiquimod. The donors had newly diagnosed IDH1-mutant astrocytomas of WHO grade 3 or 4 that showed loss of nuclear ATRX. The samples were drawn from NOA16, a multicentre, single-arm, open-label phase I trial in Germany that tested a mutant IDH1 peptide vaccine in humans for the first time. The DNeasy Blood and Tissue Kit was used to extract genomic DNA from EDTA blood for TCRB sequencing. What the work shows at the level of the full study, not this receptor alone: PBMC samples for TCRB deep sequencing were selected based on availability. Immune responses induced by the vaccine were seen in roughly 95% of patients across multiple MHC alleles. Pseudoprogression appeared unrelated to alterations in the top peripheral T cell clonotypes detected by TCRB sequencing. The authors stated that sample limitations prevented analyses of patient blood samples from being reproduced.

Library preparation was by the immunoSEQ multiplex PCR assay. The hsTCRB Kit was used according to the manufacturer's protocol to amplify rearranged TCR beta chain sequences. TCRB libraries were sequenced on an Illumina MiSeq. As for the original processing: Demultiplexing, trimming and gene mapping were performed with the kit vendor's proprietary platform. As stored in TCRdb, this immuneACCESS dataset retains in-frame rearrangements with V and J assigned. A fraction of the clones does not appear; measured against another copy, unresolved V genes explain less than half of the discrepancy, and the remainder lacks a known reason. V and J calls and clone size come straight from that table; D and trimming were deduced from the DNA. The table for this sample lists 70,000 to 100,000 clones; 90% to 95% of them were counted only once. The top ten clonotypes cover 0.55% to 0.65% of the sample.

The sequence links TRBV18 to TRBJ2-7; TRBD1 aligns with 7 central bases. Sequenced here: PBMCs, sampled from a glioma patient whose treatment included an IDH1 peptide vaccine. This receptor was identified in a woman in her forties or fifties with glioma. The CDR3 protein sequence reads: CASSPRDRSYEQYF. The bases read TGTGCCAGCTCACCACGGGACAGATCCTACGAGCAGTACTTC. With all but the CDR3 taken from the reference TRBV18 and TRBJ2-7 genes, the full variable domain is: NAGVMQNPRHLVRRRGQEARLRCSPMKGHSHVYWYRQLPEEGLKFMVYLQKENIIDESGMPKERFSAEFPKEGPSILRIQQVVRGDSAAYFCASSPRDRSYEQYFGPGTRLTVT.